This TCR beta chain derives from a study of T cell repertoires in cytomegalovirus infection. At the level of the study: Recently identified HLA-C-restricted and well-studied HLA-B-restricted CMV epitopes were used. In public TCR beta signatures, there were indications of both CMV infection and matching HLA type.

Each CDR3 protein is one row after TCRdb ran MiXCR on the reads. The repertoire holds about 120,000 distinct CDR3 sequences, 30% seen once, with 40% to 45% in the top ten. Notes on this clonotype: Its matching antigen is unknown.

V gave up 4 bases and J gave up 0 bases, with 13 bases separating them. CDR1 and CDR2 (germline): SGHRS, YFSETQ. The CDR3 is made up of 16 amino acids. The chain uses TRBV5-1 and TRBJ2-2; D not certain. Sequencing used CD8+ T cells from cultured PBMCs, obtained from culture after CMV antigen stimulation. The clonotype originates from a human donor in good health (CMV status not recorded). Some clones in this sample may be carry-over from other donors' samples. The CDR3 nucleotides read TGCGCCAGCAGCGTGGCCAGACGCGCGAACACCGGGGAGCTGTTTTTT. It codes for CASSVARRANTGELFF.